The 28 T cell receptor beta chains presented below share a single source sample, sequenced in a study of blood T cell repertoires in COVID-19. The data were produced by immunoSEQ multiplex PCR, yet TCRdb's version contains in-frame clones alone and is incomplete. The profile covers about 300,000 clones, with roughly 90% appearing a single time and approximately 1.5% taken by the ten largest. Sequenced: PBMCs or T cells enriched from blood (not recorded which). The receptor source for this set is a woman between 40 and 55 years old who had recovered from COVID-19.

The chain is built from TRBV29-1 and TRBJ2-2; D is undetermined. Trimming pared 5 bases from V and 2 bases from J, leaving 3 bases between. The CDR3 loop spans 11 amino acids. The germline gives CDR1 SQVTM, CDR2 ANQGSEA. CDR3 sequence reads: CSVLNTGELFF. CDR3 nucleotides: TGCAGCGTTTTAAACACCGGGGAGCTGTTTTTT.

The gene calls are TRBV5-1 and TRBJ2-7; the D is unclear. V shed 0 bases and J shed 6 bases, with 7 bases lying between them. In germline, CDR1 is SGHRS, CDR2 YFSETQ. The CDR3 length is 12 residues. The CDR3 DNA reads TGCGCCAGCAGCTTGGATCTAGGCGAGCAGTACTTC. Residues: CASSLDLGEQYF. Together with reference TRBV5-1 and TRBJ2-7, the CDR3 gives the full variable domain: KAGVTQTPRYLIKTRGQQVTLSCSPISGHRSVSWYQQTPGQGLQFLFEYFSETQRNKGNFPGRFSGRQFSNSRSEMNVSTLELGDSALYLCASSLDLGEQYFGPGTRLTVT.

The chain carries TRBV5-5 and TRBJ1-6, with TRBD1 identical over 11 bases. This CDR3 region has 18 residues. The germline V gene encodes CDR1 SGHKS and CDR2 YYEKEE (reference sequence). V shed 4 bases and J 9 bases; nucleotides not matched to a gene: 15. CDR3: CASSNSRTGGVSGSPLHF. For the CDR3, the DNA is TGTGCCAGCAGCAACTCCAGGACAGGGGGCGTTTCTGGTTCACCCCTCCACTTT.

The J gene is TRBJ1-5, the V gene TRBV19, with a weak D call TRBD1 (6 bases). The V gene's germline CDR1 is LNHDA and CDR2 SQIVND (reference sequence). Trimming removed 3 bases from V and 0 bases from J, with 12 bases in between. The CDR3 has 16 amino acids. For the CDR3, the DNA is TGTGCCAGTAGTATCAACCAGGGGCGTAGCAATCAGCCCCAGCATTTT. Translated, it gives CASSINQGRSNQPQHF.

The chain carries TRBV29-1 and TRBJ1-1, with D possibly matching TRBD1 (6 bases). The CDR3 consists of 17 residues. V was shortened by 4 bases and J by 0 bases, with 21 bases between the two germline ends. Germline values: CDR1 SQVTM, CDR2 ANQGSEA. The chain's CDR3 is CSVGAVQGSVMNTEAFF. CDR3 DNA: TGCAGCGTTGGGGCCGTACAGGGATCCGTCATGAACACTGAAGCTTTCTTT.

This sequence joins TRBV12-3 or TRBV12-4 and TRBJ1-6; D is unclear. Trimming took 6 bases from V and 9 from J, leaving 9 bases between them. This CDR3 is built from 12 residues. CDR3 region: CASRSRISPLHF. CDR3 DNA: TGTGCCAGCAGGAGTCGAATTTCACCCCTCCACTTT.

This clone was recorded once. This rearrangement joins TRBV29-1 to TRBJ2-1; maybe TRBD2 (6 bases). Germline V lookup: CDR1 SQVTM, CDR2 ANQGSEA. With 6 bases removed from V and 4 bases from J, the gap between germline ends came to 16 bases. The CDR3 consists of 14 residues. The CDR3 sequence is CSVQTGEHYNEQFF. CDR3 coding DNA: TGCAGCGTCCAAACGGGAGAACATTACAATGAGCAGTTCTTC.

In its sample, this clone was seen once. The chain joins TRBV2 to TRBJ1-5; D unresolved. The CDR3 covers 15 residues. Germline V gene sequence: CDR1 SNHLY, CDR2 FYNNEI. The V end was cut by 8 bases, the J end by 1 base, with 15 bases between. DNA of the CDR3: TGTGCCAGCTGGGAGGGCGGTTCGAGCAATCAGCCCCAGCATTTT. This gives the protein CASWEGGSSNQPQHF. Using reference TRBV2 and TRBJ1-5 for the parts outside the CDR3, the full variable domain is EPEVTQTPSHQVTQMGQEVILRCVPISNHLYFYWYRQILGQKVEFLVSFYNNEISEKSEIFDDQFSVERPDGSNFTLKIRSTKLEDSAMYFCASWEGGSSNQPQHFGDGTRLSIL.

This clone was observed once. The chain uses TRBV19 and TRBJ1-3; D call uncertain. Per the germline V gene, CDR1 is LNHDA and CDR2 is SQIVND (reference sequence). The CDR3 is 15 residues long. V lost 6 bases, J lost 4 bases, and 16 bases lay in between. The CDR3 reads CASSSRAAPGNTIYF. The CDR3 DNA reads TGTGCCAGTAGCTCGAGGGCGGCGCCAGGAAACACCATATATTTT.

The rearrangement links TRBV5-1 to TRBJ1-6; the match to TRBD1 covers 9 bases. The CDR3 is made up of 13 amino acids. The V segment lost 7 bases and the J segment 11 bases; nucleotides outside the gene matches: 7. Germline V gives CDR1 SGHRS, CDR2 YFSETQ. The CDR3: CASGPGQGPPLHF. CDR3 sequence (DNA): TGCGCCAGCGGACCGGGACAGGGACCACCCCTCCACTTT. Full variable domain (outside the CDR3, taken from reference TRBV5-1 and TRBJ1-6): KAGVTQTPRYLIKTRGQQVTLSCSPISGHRSVSWYQQTPGQGLQFLFEYFSETQRNKGNFPGRFSGRQFSNSRSEMNVSTLELGDSALYLCASGPGQGPPLHFGNGTRLTVT.

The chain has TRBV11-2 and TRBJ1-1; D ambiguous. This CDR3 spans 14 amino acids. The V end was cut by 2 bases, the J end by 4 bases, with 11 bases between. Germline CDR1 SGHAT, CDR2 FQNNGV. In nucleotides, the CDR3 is TGTGCCAGCAGCTTATCGGGGTGGGGCACTGAAGCTTTCTTT. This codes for CASSLSGWGTEAFF. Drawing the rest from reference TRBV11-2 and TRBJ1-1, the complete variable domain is EAGVAQSPRYKIIEKRQSVAFWCNPISGHATLYWYQQILGQGPKLLIQFQNNGVVDDSQLPKDRFSAERLKGVDSTLKIQPAKLEDSAVYLCASSLSGWGTEAFFGQGTRLTVV.

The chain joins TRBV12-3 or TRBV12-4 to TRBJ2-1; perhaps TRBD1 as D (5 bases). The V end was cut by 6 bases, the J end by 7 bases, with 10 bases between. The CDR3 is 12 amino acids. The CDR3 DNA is TGTGCCAGCAGACTGACAGAGAATGAGCAGTTCTTC. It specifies CASRLTENEQFF.

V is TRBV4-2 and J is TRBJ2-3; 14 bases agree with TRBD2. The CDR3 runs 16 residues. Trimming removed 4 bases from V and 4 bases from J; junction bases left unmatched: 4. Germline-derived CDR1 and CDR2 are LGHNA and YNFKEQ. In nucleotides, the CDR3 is TGTGCCAGCAGCCTGGGGACTAGCGGGGGATCAGATACGCAGTATTTT. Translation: CASSLGTSGGSDTQYF.

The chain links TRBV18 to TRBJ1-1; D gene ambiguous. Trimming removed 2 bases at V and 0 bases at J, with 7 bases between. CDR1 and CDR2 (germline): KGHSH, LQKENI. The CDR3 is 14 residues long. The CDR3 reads CASSPVQMNTEAFF. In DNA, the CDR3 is TGTGCCAGCTCACCAGTACAGATGAACACTGAAGCTTTCTTT.

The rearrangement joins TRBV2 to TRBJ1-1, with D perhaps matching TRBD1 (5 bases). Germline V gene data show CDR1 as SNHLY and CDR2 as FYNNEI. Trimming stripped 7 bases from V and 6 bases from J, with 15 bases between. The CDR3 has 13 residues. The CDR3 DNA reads TGTGCCAGCAAGGCAGGAGTAGGGGCTGAAGCTTTCTTT. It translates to CASKAGVGAEAFF.

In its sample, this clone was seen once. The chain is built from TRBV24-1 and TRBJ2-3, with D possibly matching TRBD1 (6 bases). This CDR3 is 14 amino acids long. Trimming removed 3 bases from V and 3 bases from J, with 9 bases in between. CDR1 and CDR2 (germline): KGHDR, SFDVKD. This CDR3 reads CATSDATGTDTQYF. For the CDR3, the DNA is TGTGCCACCAGTGATGCAACAGGGACAGATACGCAGTATTTT.

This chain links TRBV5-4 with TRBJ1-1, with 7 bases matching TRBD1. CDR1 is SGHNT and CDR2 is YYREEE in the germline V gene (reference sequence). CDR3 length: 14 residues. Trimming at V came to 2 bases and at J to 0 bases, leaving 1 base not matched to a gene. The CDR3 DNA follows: TGTGCCAGCAGCTTTCAGGGGGTGAACACTGAAGCTTTCTTT. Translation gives CASSFQGVNTEAFF.

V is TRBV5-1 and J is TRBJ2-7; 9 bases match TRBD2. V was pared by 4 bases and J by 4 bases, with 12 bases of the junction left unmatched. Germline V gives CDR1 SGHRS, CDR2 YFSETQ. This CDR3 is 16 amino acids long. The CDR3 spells CASSLGAGGPGYEQYF. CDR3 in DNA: TGCGCCAGCAGCCTCGGTGCGGGGGGGCCAGGGTACGAGCAGTACTTC. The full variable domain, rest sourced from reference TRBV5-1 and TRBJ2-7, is KAGVTQTPRYLIKTRGQQVTLSCSPISGHRSVSWYQQTPGQGLQFLFEYFSETQRNKGNFPGRFSGRQFSNSRSEMNVSTLELGDSALYLCASSLGAGGPGYEQYFGPGTRLTVT.

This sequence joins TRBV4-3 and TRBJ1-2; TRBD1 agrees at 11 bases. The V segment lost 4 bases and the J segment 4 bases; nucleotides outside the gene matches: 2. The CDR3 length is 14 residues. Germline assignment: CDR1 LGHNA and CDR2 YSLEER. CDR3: CASSRTGGGYGYTF. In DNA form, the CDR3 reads TGCGCCAGCAGCCGGACAGGGGGCGGCTATGGCTACACCTTC.

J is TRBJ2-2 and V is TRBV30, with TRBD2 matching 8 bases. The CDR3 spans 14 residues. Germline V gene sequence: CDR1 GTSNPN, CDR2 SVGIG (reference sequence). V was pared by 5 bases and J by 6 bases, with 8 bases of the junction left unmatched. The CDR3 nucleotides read TGTGCCTGGCTCAAGCGGGAGTCGCCCGGGGAGCTGTTTTTT. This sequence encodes CAWLKRESPGELFF.

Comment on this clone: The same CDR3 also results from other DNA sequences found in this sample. The CDR3 spells CASSLAQGTGELFF. Here the CDR3 DNA reads TGCGCCAGCAGCTTGGCCCAGGGTACCGGGGAGCTGTTTTTT. The rearrangement links TRBV5-1 to TRBJ2-2; TRBD1 is a possible D gene (5 bases). V lost 0 bases, J lost 5 bases, and 8 bases lay in between. This CDR3 is 14 amino acids long. Germline V CDR1 and CDR2: SGHRS, YFSETQ. Complete variable domain (other parts from reference TRBV5-1 and TRBJ2-2): KAGVTQTPRYLIKTRGQQVTLSCSPISGHRSVSWYQQTPGQGLQFLFEYFSETQRNKGNFPGRFSGRQFSNSRSEMNVSTLELGDSALYLCASSLAQGTGELFFGEGSRLTVL.

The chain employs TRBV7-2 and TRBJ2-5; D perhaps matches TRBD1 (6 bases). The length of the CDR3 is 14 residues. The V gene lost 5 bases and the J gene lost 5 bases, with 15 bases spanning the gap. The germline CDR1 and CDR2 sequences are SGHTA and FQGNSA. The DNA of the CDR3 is TGTGCCAGCAGCCAGCAGGGGTTAGTGGAGACCCAGTACTTC. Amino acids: CASSQQGLVETQYF.

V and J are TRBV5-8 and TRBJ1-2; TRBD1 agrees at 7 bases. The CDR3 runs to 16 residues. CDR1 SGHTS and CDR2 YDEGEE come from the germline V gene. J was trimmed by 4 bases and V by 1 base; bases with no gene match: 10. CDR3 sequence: CASSLFFTGESYGYTF. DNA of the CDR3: TGTGCCAGCAGCTTGTTCTTTACAGGGGAAAGCTATGGCTACACCTTC. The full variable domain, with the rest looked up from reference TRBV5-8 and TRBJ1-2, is EAGVTQSPTHLIKTRGQQATLRCSPISGHTSVYWYQQALGLGLQFLLWYDEGEERNRGNFPPRFSGRQFPNYSSELNVNALELEDSALYLCASSLFFTGESYGYTFGSGTRLTVV.

This chain's CDR3 is CASSIFRQGFTNYGYTF. The DNA of the CDR3 is TGTGCCAGTAGTATTTTCCGACAGGGATTTACCAACTATGGCTACACCTTC. This chain joins TRBV19 and TRBJ1-2; 7 nucleotides agree with TRBD1. From germline, CDR1 is LNHDA and CDR2 SQIVND (reference sequence). The CDR3 has 17 amino acids. With V trimmed by 3 bases and J by 2 bases, 12 bases remained unmatched.

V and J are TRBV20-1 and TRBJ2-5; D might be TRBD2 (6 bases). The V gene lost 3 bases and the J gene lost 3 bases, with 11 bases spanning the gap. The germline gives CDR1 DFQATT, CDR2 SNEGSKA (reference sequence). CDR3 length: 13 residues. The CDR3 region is CSASGGAEETQYF. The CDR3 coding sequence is TGCAGTGCTAGTGGCGGGGCAGAAGAGACCCAGTACTTC.

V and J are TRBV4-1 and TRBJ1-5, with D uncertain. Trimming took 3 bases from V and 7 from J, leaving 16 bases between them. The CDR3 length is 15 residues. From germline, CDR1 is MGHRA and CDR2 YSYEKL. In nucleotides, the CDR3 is TGCGCCAGCAGCCACCTGAGAGGGAAAGGGCAGCCCCAGCATTTT. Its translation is CASSHLRGKGQPQHF.

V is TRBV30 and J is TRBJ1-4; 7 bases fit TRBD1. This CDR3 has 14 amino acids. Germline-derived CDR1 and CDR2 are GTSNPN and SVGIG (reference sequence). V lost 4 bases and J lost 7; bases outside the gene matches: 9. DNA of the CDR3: TGTGCCTGGACCGACAGGGTAGTGAGTGAAAAACTGTTTTTT. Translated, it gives CAWTDRVVSEKLFF.

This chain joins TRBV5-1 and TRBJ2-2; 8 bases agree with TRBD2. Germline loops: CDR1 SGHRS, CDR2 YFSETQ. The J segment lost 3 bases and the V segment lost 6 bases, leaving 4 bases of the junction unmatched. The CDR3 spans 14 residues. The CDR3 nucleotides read TGCGCCAGCAAAACGGGACTAGACACCGGGGAGCTGTTTTTT. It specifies CASKTGLDTGELFF.